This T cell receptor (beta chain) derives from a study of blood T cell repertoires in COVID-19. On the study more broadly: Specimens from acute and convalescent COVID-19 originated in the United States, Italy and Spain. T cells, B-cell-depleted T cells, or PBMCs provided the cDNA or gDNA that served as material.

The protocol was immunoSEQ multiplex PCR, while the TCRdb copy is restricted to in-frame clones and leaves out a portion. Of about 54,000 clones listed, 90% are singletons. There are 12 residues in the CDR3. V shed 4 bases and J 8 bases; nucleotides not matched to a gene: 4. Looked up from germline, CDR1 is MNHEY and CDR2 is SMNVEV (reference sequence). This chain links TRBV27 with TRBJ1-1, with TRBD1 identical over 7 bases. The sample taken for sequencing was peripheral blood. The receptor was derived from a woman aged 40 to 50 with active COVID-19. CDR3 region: CASSSPGGEAFF. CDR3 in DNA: TGTGCCAGCAGTTCACCAGGGGGGGAAGCTTTCTTT.